This is a list of T cell receptor beta chains from one sample in a study of cytomegalovirus exposure and HLA in healthy donors. Sequencing used immunoSEQ multiplex PCR; TCRdb keeps in-frame clones, though not all of them. The table has 150,000 to 200,000 clones, about 88% seen once. Sequenced material: PBMCs. Source of these receptors: a woman aged 18-29 years in good health and CMV-seronegative. Both conserved end residues are part of each CDR3. The D gene is left open where the match is weak. Expanded clones are given a class, and other clones once, few, many or no size at all.

V gene	clone size	D gene	J gene	CDR3 protein	CDR3 DNA
TRBV11-1	.	TRBD2	TRBJ2-1	CASSLSGIGDEQFF	TGTGCCAGCAGCTTAAGCGGGATAGGGGATGAGCAGTTCTTC
TRBV7-9	.	.	TRBJ1-2	CASSLEPGYGYTF	TGTGCCAGCAGCTTAGAACCCGGCTATGGCTACACCTTC
TRBV7-8	.	.	TRBJ2-3	CASSLITGTDTQYF	TGTGCCAGCAGCTTAATAACAGGGACAGATACGCAGTATTTT
TRBV5-4	once	TRBD2	TRBJ2-1	CASSETSGSNEQFF	TGTGCCAGCAGCGAGACTAGCGGGAGCAATGAGCAGTTCTTC
TRBV4-1	once	TRBD2	TRBJ2-6	CASSQEAGTGANVLTF	TGCGCCAGCAGCCAAGAAGCGGGAACTGGGGCCAACGTCCTGACTTTC
TRBV5-1	.	TRBD2	TRBJ2-5	CASSYGTSDLPFQGTQYF	TGCGCCAGCAGCTATGGGACTAGCGATCTACCCTTCCAAGGGACCCAGTACTTC
TRBV11-3	once	.	TRBJ2-7	CASSLGLELYEQYF	TGTGCCAGCAGCTTAGGATTAGAGCTCTACGAGCAGTACTTC
TRBV7-2	few	.	TRBJ2-7	CASSLAGVTYEQYF	TGTGCCAGCAGCTTAGCGGGCGTCACCTACGAGCAGTACTTC
TRBV27	.	.	TRBJ1-5	CASSFVGGGQPQHF	TGTGCCAGCAGTTTTGTTGGGGGGGGTCAGCCCCAGCATTTT
TRBV18	.	.	TRBJ1-1	CASSPAAHRNTEAFF	TGTGCCAGCTCACCGGCGGCACATAGGAACACTGAAGCTTTCTTT
TRBV7-3	once	TRBD2	TRBJ2-5	CASSQLAGAETQYF	TGTGCCAGCAGCCAACTAGCGGGAGCGGAGACCCAGTACTTC
TRBV4-1	.	.	TRBJ1-2	CASSQDPRGANYGYTF	TGCGCCAGCAGCCAAGATCCGCGGGGCGCGAACTATGGCTACACCTTC
TRBV5-4	few	.	TRBJ2-1	CASSPRDSHSNEQFF	TGTGCCAGCAGCCCCCGGGACTCCCACTCCAATGAGCAGTTCTTC
TRBV11-2	.	TRBD1	TRBJ1-1	CASSLGAGGEGTEAFF	TGTGCCAGCAGCTTAGGGGCAGGGGGCGAGGGAACTGAAGCTTTCTTT
TRBV5-1	.	TRBD1	TRBJ2-2	CASSFTLTGGNGELFF	TGCGCCAGCAGCTTCACCCTGACAGGGGGAAACGGGGAGCTGTTTTTT
TRBV5-1	few	.	TRBJ2-7	CASSFGGRNYEQYF	TGCGCCAGCAGCTTTGGGGGGAGGAACTACGAGCAGTACTTC
TRBV9	.	.	TRBJ2-3	CASSVTVTDTQYF	TGTGCCAGCAGCGTGACAGTCACAGATACGCAGTATTTT
TRBV7-2	.	.	TRBJ2-3	CASSRSQGGFDTQYF	TGTGCCAGCAGCCGGTCCCAGGGAGGCTTCGATACGCAGTATTTT
TRBV30	.	.	TRBJ1-1	CAWSGVPGSTEAFF	TGTGCCTGGAGTGGGGTGCCAGGGTCGACTGAAGCTTTCTTT
TRBV29-1	.	.	TRBJ2-7	CSAKLGEASYEQYF	TGCAGCGCCAAACTAGGCGAAGCTTCCTACGAGCAGTACTTC
TRBV7-9	.	TRBD1	TRBJ1-1	CASTRQGDTEAFF	TGTGCCAGCACCAGACAGGGTGACACTGAAGCTTTCTTT
TRBV29-1	.	TRBD2	TRBJ2-1	CSVPGLAVSNEQFF	TGCAGCGTCCCGGGACTAGCAGTTAGCAATGAGCAGTTCTTC
TRBV7-8	.	TRBD1	TRBJ1-1	CASSSLGQVSTEAFF	TGTGCCAGCAGCTCACTTGGACAGGTCAGCACTGAAGCTTTCTTT
TRBV10-2	.	TRBD1	TRBJ1-1	CASRWSPGTGTTEAFF	TGCGCCAGCAGGTGGAGTCCCGGGACAGGGACCACTGAAGCTTTCTTT
TRBV19	.	TRBD1	TRBJ1-4	CATGAQGVVSGNEKLFF	TGTGCCACAGGCGCGCAGGGGGTGGTAAGCGGTAATGAAAAACTGTTTTTT
TRBV4-2	once	.	TRBJ2-6	CASSPEGRGIGANVLTF	TGTGCCAGCAGCCCTGAAGGCAGGGGAATTGGGGCCAACGTCCTGACTTTC
TRBV5-1	.	TRBD2	TRBJ2-3	CASSLDRGGQTDTQYF	TGCGCCAGCAGCTTGGACCGGGGGGGCCAGACAGATACGCAGTATTTT
TRBV27	.	TRBD1	TRBJ1-5	CASSPWDRVNHDNQPQHF	TGTGCCAGCAGCCCTTGGGACAGGGTGAATCATGACAATCAGCCCCAGCATTTT
TRBV5-6	.	TRBD2	TRBJ2-1	CASSLGLGLADNEQFF	TGTGCCAGTAGCTTGGGCCTGGGACTAGCGGACAATGAGCAGTTCTTC
TRBV6-5	.	TRBD1	TRBJ1-2	CASSYSPGTEDGYTF	TGTGCCAGCAGTTATTCGCCCGGGACAGAGGACGGCTACACCTTC
TRBV7-2	.	TRBD2	TRBJ2-6	CASSSSGNSGANVLTF	TGTGCCAGCAGCTCTAGCGGGAACTCTGGGGCCAACGTCCTGACTTTC
TRBV25-1	.	TRBD1	TRBJ1-3	CASSGTGVFEVDTIYF	TGTGCCAGCAGTGGGACAGGGGTGTTCGAAGTAGACACCATATATTTT